The clone carrying this T cell receptor beta chain was seen a few times. Germline and junction disagree at one end, which may indicate a read error. This sample stems from a study of tumor and adjacent non-tumor tissue in lung cancer. This CDR3 comprises 16 residues. Per the germline V gene, CDR1 is MGHRA and CDR2 is YSYEKL. The template was RNA from unsorted bulk tissue. More than 3 cm separated this lung sample from the edge of the tumor. The library came from three nested PCR rounds adapted from ARM-PCR protocols. TCRdb passed the multiplex PCR reads through MiXCR, listing each CDR3 protein once. This sample has about 98,000 distinct CDR3 sequences, with around three quarters found just once.

Sequencing input: distant non-tumor lung tissue. The chain links TRBV4-1 to TRBJ1-6; 9 nucleotides match TRBD1. The TCR sequence derives from a man aged 55 to 70 with small cell lung cancer. The CDR3 coding sequence is TGCACCAGCAGCCAGGATCGGGACAGGGCGAATTTACCCCTCCACTTT. Its protein product is CTSSQDRDRANLPLHF.